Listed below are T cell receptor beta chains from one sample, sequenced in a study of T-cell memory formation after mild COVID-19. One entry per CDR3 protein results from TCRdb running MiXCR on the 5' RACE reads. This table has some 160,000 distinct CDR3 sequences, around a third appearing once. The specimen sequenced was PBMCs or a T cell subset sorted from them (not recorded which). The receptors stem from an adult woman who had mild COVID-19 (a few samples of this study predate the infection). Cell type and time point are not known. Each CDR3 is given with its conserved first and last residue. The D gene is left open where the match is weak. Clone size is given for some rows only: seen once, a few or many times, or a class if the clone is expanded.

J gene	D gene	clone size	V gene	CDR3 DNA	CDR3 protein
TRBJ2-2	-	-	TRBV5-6	TGTGCCAGCAGCTTGTACGGGACAAGTACCGGGGAGCTGTTTTTT	CASSLYGTSTGELFF
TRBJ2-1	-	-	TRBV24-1	TGTGCCACCAGTGATTTTCGGGGGGCTACAAATGAGCAGTTCTTC	CATSDFRGATNEQFF
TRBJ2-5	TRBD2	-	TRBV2	TGTGCCAGCAAGGGACTAGCGGGCCAAGAGACCCAGTACTTC	CASKGLAGQETQYF
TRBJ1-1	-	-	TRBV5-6	TGTGCCACCGTACTTTTCCAGGGAAGTACTGAAGCTTTCTTT	CATVLFQGSTEAFF
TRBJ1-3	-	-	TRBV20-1	TGCAGTGCTAGAGAAGGGGGGCCGTACAGTGGAAACACCATATATTTT	CSAREGGPYSGNTIYF
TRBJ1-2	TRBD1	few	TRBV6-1	TGTGCCAGCAGTGAAGGACAGGGGGGGAACTATGGCTACACCTTC	CASSEGQGGNYGYTF
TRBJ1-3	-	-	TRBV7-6	TGTGCCAGCAGCTTAGAAGGCGAACTCCCTGGAAACACCATATATTTT	CASSLEGELPGNTIYF
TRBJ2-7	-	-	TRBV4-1	TGCGCCAGCAGCCAAGCTCAGGGTCAGTCCTACGAGCAGTACTTC	CASSQAQGQSYEQYF
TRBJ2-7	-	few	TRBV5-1	TGCGCCAGCAGCTTGGCCGGCGGCGAGCACGAGCAGTACTTC	CASSLAGGEHEQYF
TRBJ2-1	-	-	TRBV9	TGTGCCAGCAGCGATTATCCAGCTTACAATGAGCAGTTCTTC	CASSDYPAYNEQFF
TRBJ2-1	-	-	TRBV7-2	TGTGCCAGCAGCTTAATCGGGGGGCCGGTCGTGCAGTTCTTC	CASSLIGGPVVQFF
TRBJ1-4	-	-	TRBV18	TGTGCCAGCTCACCCCCCGGTTTTGCAACTAATGAAAAACTGTTTTTT	CASSPPGFATNEKLFF
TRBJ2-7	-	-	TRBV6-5	TGTGCCACCGCCCCGGGGCTAGCGAACGAGCAGTACTTC	CATAPGLANEQYF
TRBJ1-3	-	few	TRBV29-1	TGCAGCGTTGAAGTCTCGACAGTTAGGTGGGGGATCTCTGGAAACACCATATATTTT	CSVEVSTVRWGISGNTIYF
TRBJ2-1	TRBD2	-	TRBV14	TGTGCCAGCAGCCCGATGGGACTAGCGGGAGAAAACAATGAGCAGTTCTTC	CASSPMGLAGENNEQFF
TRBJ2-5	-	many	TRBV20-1	TGCAGTGCTAGAGACCTGTACCAAGAGACCCAGTACTTC	CSARDLYQETQYF
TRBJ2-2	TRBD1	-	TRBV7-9	TGTGCCAGCAGCCTACAGGGGGTCTCCACCGGGGAGCTGTTTTTT	CASSLQGVSTGELFF
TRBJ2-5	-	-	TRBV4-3	TGCGCCAGCAGCCAAGATATACAGAGCCAAGAGACCCAGTACTTC	CASSQDIQSQETQYF
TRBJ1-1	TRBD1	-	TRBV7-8	TGTGCCAGCAGCCATCCACGGACAGGGACGACTGAAGCTTTCTTT	CASSHPRTGTTEAFF
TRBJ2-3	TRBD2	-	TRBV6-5	TGTGCCAGCAGCTCCCGACTAGCGGGGTCAGATACGCAGTATTTT	CASSSRLAGSDTQYF
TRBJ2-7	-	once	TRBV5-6	TGTGCCAGCAGCTTGAGTTCCCCCTCCTACGAGCAGTACTTC	CASSLSSPSYEQYF
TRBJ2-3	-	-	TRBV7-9	TGTGCCAGCAGCTTAATGGCGGATGCTTCAAAGGCGTGGGCGCAGTATTTT	CASSLMADASKAWAQYF
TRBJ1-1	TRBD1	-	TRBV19	TGTGCCACCGGACAGGGCAAAGCTTTCTTT	CATGQGKAFF
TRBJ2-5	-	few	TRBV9	TGTGCCAGCAGCGTATCGCCTGGCGAGACCCAGTACTTC	CASSVSPGETQYF
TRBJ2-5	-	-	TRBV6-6	TGTGCCAGCAGTTTCCCGGGATACCAAGAGACCCAGTACTTC	CASSFPGYQETQYF
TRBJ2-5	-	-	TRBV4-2	TGTGCCAGCAGCCCTCCCAACGCTGGGGGAGTGGAGACCCAGTACTTC	CASSPPNAGGVETQYF
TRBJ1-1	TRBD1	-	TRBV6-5	TGTGCCAGCAGCATGGGACAGGGCAACACTGAAGCTTTCTTT	CASSMGQGNTEAFF
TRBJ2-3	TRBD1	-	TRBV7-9	TGTGCCAGCAGCTTACTAGGGACAGGCACAGATACGCAGTATTTT	CASSLLGTGTDTQYF
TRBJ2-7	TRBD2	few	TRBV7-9	TGTGCCAGCAGTGGAGAAGGGCTAGCGGGTTACGAGCAGTACTTC	CASSGEGLAGYEQYF
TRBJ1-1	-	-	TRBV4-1	TGCGCCAGCAGCCAAAATCTGGGGAACACTGAAGCTTTCTTT	CASSQNLGNTEAFF
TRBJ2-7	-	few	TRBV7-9	TGTGCCAGCAGCCCCTCTGACTACGAGCAGTACTTC	CASSPSDYEQYF
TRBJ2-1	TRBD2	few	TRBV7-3	TGTGCCAGCAGCTTAGGTGGTGGGCTAGCGGGGGCTGGGAATGAGCAGTTCTTC	CASSLGGGLAGAGNEQFF
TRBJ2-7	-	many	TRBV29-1	TGCAGCGGGGGGACAAACTCCTACGAGCAGTACTTC	CSGGTNSYEQYF
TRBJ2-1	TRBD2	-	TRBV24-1	TGTGCCACCAGTCCACTAGCGGGAGTAGGGTACAATGAGCAGTTCTTC	CATSPLAGVGYNEQFF
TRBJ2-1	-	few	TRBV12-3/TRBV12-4	TGTGCCAGCAGTCCGGGGGTTAATGAGCAGTTCTTC	CASSPGVNEQFF
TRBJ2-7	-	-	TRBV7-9	TGTGCCAGCAGCTTAGAATTAGAGCAGTACTTC	CASSLELEQYF
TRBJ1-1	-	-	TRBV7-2	TGTGCCAGCAGCCCGGACCCTTCCGGCCCCCAAGCTTTCTTT	CASSPDPSGPQAFF
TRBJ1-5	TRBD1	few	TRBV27	TGTGCCAGCAGACCCGACAGGGGCGGGCAGCCCCAGCATTTT	CASRPDRGGQPQHF
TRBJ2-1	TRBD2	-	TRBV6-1	TGTGCCAGCAGCCGCCTACTAGCGGGGGGACTCCCTTTTGACTACAATGAGCAGTTCTTC	CASSRLLAGGLPFDYNEQFF
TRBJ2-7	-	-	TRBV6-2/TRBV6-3	TGTGCCAGCAGTTCTACTAGGTGGGGGCAGTACTTC	CASSSTRWGQYF
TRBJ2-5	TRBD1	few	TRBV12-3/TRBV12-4	TGTGCCAGCAGTTTAAGGGGGCAGGGCGGGACCCAGTACTTC	CASSLRGQGGTQYF
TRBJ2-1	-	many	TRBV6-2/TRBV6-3	TGTGCCAGCAGTTGGGCAGGGGGGTCCTACAATGAGCAGTTCTTC	CASSWAGGSYNEQFF
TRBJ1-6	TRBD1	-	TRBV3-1	TGTGCCAGCAGCCAACTGGAGGGGGCCGGTTCACCCCTCCACTTT	CASSQLEGAGSPLHF
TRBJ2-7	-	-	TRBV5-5	TGTGCCAGCCGGGCGACCTACGAGCAGTACTTC	CASRATYEQYF
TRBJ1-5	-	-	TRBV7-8	TGTGCCAGCAGCCCCACCGGACAAAGCAATCAGCCCCAGCATTTT	CASSPTGQSNQPQHF
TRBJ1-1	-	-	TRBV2	TGTGCCAGCAGTCCCCCAAGGGTGACTGAAGCTTTCTTT	CASSPPRVTEAFF
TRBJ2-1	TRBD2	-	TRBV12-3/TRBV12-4	TGTGCCAGCAGTCACGAGCGGGGCTACTCCTACAATGAGCAGTTCTTC	CASSHERGYSYNEQFF
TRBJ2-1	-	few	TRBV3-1	TGTGCCAGCAGCCAAGATCCGGCTAGGGGCAATGAGCAGTTCTTC	CASSQDPARGNEQFF
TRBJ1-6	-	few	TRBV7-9	TGTGCCAGCAGCCGAGGCCCCCAACCCCTCCACTTT	CASSRGPQPLHF
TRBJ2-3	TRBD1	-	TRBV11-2	TGTGCCAGCAGTTTTTCTGACAGGGGCTTCGCAGATACGCAGTATTTT	CASSFSDRGFADTQYF
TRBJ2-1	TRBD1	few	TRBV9	TGTGCCAGCAGTAGGGGGCTCGGTGAGCAGTTCTTC	CASSRGLGEQFF
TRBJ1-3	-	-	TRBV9	TGTGCCAGCAGCGTAGAGGGGTTTTTGCCTGGAAACACCATATATTTT	CASSVEGFLPGNTIYF
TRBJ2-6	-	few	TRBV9	TGTGCCAGCAGCGTTCTAGGGCACGGGGCCAACGTCCTGACTTTC	CASSVLGHGANVLTF
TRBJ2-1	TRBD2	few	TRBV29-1	TGCAGCGTTGGCCCCGCGACTAGCGGGAGTCTGAGCAGTGAGCAGTTCTTC	CSVGPATSGSLSSEQFF
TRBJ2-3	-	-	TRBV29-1	TGCAGCGTTGAGACGGGGAGTACGCAGTATTTT	CSVETGSTQYF
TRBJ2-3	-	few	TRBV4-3	TGCGCCAGCAGCCAAGGGGGTAGCGGCACAGATACGCAGTATTTT	CASSQGGSGTDTQYF
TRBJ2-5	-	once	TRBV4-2	TGTGCCAGCAGCCAAGATCGGGTAACGGTAGGCTTAGAGACCCAGTACTTC	CASSQDRVTVGLETQYF